This record concerns one T cell receptor (beta chain) sequence. The data were taken from a study of blood T cell repertoires in COVID-19. Overall study: From the United States, Italy and Spain came samples of acute and convalescent COVID-19. PBMCs, B-cell-depleted T cells, or T cells provided the cDNA or gDNA that made up the material.

V lost 6 bases to trimming and J lost 8 bases; unmatched junction nucleotides: 16. The V gene's germline CDR1 is LNHNV and CDR2 YYDKDF (reference sequence). The CDR3 is 16 residues long. The authors' processing: For nucleated cells, counts were estimated from reference gene primer amplification. Generated by immunoSEQ multiplex PCR, the TCRdb table keeps only in-frame clones and is missing some. The V and J calls and the clone size are those of that table, but D and trimming were determined from the DNA. This table holds roughly 140,000 clones, approximately 85% found once. Specimen: peripheral blood. The J gene is TRBJ1-2, the V gene TRBV15; 9 positions match TRBD1. The clonotype comes from a woman aged 80 or older with acute or convalescent COVID-19. CDR3 nucleotide sequence: TGTGCCACCAGAGCTCGGGACAGGGACAAGAATTTCGGCTACACCTTC. It translates to CATRARDRDKNFGYTF.